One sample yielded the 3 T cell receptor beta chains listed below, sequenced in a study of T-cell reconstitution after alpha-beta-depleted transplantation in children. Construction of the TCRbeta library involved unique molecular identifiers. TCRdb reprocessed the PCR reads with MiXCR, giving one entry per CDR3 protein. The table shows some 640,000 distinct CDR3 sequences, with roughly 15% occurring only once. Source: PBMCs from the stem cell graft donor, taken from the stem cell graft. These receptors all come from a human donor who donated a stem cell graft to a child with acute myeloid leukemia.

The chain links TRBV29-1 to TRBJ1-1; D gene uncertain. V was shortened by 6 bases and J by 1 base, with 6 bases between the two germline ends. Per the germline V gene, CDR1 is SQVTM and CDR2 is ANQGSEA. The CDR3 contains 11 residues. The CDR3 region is CSVIKNTEAFF. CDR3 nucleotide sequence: TGCAGCGTGATTAAGAACACTGAAGCTTTCTTT.

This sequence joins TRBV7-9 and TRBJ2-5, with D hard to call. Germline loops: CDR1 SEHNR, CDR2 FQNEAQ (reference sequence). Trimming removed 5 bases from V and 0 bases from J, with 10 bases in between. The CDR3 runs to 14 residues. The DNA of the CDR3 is TGTGCCAGCAGCCTACCCTACTACCAAGAGACCCAGTACTTC. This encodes CASSLPYYQETQYF.

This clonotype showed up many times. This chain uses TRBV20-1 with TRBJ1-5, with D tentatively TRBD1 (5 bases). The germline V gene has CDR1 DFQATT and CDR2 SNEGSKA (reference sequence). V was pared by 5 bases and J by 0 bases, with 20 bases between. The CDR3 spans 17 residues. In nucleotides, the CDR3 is TGCAGTGCTCGAGGGGCAGGGTCAATGTATAGCAATCAGCCCCAGCATTTT. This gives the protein CSARGAGSMYSNQPQHF.